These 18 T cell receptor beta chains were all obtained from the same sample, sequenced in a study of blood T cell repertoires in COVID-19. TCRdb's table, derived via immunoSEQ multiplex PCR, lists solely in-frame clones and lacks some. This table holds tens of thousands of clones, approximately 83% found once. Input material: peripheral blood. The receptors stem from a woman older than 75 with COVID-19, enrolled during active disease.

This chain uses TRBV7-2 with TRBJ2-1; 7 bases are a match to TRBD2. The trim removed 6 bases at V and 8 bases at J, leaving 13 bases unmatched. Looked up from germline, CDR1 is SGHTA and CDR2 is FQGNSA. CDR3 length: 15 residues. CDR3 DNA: TGTGCCAGCAGACCACGTATGAGGGGAGGGGATGAGCAGTTCTTC. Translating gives CASRPRMRGGDEQFF.

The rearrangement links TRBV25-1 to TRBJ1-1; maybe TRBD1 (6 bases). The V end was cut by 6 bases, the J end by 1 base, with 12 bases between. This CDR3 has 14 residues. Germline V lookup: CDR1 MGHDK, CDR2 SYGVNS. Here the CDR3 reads CASSARGTNTEAFF. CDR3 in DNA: TGTGCCAGCAGCGCTAGGGGGACGAACACTGAAGCTTTCTTT.

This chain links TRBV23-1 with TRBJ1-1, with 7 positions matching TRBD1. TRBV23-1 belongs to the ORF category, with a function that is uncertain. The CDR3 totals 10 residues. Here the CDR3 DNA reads TGCGCTCCCAAAGGGGGCTGGGCTTTCTTT. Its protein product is CAPKGGWAFF.

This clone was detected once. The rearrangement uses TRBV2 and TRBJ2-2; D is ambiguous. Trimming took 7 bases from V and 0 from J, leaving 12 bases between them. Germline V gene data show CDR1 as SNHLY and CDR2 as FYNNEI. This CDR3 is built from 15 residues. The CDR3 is CASMSSATNTGELFF. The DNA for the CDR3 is TGTGCCAGCATGAGCAGCGCGACGAACACCGGGGAGCTGTTTTTT. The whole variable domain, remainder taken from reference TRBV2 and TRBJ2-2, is EPEVTQTPSHQVTQMGQEVILRCVPISNHLYFYWYRQILGQKVEFLVSFYNNEISEKSEIFDDQFSVERPDGSNFTLKIRSTKLEDSAMYFCASMSSATNTGELFFGEGSRLTVL.

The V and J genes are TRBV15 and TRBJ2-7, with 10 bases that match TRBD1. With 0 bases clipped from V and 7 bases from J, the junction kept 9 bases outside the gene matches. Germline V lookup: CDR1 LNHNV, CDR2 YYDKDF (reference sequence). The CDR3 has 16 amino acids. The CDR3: CATSRDLRQGAYEQYF. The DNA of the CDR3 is TGTGCCACCAGCAGAGATCTAAGACAGGGGGCGTATGAGCAGTACTTC.

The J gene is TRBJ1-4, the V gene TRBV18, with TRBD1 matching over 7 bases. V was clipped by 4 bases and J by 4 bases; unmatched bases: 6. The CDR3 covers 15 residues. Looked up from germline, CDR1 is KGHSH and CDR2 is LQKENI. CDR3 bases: TGTGCCAGCTCACTCGGGACAGCCGTTAATGAAAAACTGTTTTTT. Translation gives CASSLGTAVNEKLFF. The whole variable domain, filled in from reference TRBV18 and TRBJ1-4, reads NAGVMQNPRHLVRRRGQEARLRCSPMKGHSHVYWYRQLPEEGLKFMVYLQKENIIDESGMPKERFSAEFPKEGPSILRIQQVVRGDSAAYFCASSLGTAVNEKLFFGSGTQLSVL.

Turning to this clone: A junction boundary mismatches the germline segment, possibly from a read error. The CDR3 spells CASSLGETPTDTQYF. The CDR3 DNA is TGTGCTAGCAGCTTAGGGGAGACTCCCACAGATACGCAGTATTTT. The chain recombines TRBV7-7 with TRBJ2-3; tentatively, D is TRBD1 or TRBD2 (5 bases each). Germline V gene sequence: CDR1 SSHAT, CDR2 FNYEAQ (reference sequence). The CDR3 spans 15 residues.

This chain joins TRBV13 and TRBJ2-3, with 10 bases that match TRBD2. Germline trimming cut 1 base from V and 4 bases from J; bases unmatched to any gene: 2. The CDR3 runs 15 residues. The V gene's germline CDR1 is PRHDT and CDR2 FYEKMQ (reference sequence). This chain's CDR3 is CASSLDGLAADTQYF. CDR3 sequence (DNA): TGTGCCAGCAGCTTAGACGGACTAGCGGCAGATACGCAGTATTTT.

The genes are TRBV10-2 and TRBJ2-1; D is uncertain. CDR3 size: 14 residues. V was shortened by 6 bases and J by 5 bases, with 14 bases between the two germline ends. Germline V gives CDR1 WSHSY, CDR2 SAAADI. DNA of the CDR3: TGCGCCAGCAGGCTCATGCTGGCAGACAATGAGCAGTTCTTC. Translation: CASRLMLADNEQFF.

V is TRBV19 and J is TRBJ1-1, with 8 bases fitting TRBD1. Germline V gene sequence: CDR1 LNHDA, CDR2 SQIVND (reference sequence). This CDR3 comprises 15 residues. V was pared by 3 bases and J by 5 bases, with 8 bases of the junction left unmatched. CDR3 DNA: TGTGCCAGTAGTATCCAGGGGGCACGTGGGACTGAAGCTTTCTTT. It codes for CASSIQGARGTEAFF.

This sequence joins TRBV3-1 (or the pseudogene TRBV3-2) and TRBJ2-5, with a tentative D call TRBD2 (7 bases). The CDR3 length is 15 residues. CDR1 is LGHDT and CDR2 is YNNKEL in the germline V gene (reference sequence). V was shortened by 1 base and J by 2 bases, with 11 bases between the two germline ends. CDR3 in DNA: TGTGCCAGCAGCCAAGCGGGGGGCCTGCAAGAGACCCAGTACTTC. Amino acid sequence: CASSQAGGLQETQYF.

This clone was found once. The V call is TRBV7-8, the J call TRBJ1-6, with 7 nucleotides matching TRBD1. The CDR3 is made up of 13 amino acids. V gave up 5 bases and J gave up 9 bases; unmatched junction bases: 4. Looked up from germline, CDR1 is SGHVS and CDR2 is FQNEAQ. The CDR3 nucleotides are TGTGCCAGCAGCGAAGACAGGGCTTCACCCCTCCACTTT. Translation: CASSEDRASPLHF. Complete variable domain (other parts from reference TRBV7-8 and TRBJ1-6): GAGVSQSPRYKVAKRGQDVALRCDPISGHVSLFWYQQALGQGPEFLTYFQNEAQLDKSGLPSDRFFAERPEGSVSTLKIQRTQQEDSAVYLCASSEDRASPLHFGNGTRLTVT.

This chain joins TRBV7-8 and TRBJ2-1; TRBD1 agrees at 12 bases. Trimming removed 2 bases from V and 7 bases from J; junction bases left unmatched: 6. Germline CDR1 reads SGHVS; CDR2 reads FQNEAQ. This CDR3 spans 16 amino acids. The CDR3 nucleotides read TGTGCCAGCAGCTTAAGGGGACAGGGGGCGAGGAATGAGCAGTTCTTC. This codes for CASSLRGQGARNEQFF.

DNA for the CDR3: TGTGCCAGCAGACCGACAGGGATGAATGAAAAACTGTTTTTT. Amino acids: CASRPTGMNEKLFF. The chain joins TRBV7-9 to TRBJ1-4, with 7 nucleotides matching TRBD1. The CDR3 is made up of 14 amino acids. The ends lost 6 bases at V and 5 bases at J; junction bases unmatched: 6. Germline V gene sequence: CDR1 SEHNR, CDR2 FQNEAQ (reference sequence). The entire variable domain, with the rest obtained from reference TRBV7-9 and TRBJ1-4, is as follows: DTGVSQNPRHKITKRGQNVTFRCDPISEHNRLYWYRQTLGQGPEFLTYFQNEAQLEKSRLLSDRFSAERPKGSFSTLEIQRTEQGDSAMYLCASRPTGMNEKLFFGSGTQLSVL.

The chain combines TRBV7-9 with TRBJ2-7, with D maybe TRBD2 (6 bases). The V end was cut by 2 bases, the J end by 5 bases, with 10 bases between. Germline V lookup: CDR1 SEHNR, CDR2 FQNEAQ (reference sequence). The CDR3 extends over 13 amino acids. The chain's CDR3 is CASSLSRGNEQYF. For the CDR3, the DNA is TGTGCCAGCAGCTTATCCCGGGGGAACGAGCAGTACTTC.

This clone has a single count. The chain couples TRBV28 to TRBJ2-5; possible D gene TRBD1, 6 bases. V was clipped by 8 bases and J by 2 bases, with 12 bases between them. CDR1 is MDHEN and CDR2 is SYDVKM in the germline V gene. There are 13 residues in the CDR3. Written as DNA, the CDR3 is TGTGCCAGCGTTCGAGGGGGACAAGAGACCCAGTACTTC. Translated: CASVRGGQETQYF.

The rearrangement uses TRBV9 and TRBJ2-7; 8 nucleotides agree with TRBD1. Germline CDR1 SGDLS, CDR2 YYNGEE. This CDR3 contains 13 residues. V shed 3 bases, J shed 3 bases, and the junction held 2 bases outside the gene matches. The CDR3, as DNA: TGTGCCAGCAGCGGGACAGGGTTCTACGAGCAGTACTTC. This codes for CASSGTGFYEQYF.

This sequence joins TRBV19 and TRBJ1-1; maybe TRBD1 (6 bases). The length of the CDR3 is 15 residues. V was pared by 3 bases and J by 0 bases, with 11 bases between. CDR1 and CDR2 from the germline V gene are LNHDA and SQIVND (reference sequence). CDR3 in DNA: TGTGCCAGTAGTATCAGGGGAATCATGAACACTGAAGCTTTCTTT. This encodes CASSIRGIMNTEAFF.